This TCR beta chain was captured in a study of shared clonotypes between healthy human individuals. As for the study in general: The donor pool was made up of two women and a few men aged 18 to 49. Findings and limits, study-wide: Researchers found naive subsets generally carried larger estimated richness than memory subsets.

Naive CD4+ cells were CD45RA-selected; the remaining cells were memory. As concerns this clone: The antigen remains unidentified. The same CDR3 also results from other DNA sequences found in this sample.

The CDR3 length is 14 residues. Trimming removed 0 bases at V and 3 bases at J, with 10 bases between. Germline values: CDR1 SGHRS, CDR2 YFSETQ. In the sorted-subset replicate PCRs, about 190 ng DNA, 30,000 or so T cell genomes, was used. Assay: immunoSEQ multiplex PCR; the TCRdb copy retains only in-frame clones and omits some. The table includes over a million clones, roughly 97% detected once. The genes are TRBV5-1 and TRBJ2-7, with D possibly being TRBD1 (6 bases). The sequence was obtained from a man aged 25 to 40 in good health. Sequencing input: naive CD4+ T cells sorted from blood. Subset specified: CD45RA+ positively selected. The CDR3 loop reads CASSLGSGVYEQYF. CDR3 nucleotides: TGCGCCAGCAGCTTGGGGTCAGGGGTCTACGAGCAGTACTTC.